This is a list of T cell receptor beta chains from one sample in a study of T cells in Graves' hyperthyroidism and ophthalmopathy. Each CDR3 protein is one row after TCRdb ran MiXCR on the multiplex PCR reads. The sample gives 200,000 to 300,000 distinct CDR3 sequences, 16% of which show up once; around 28% is in the top ten. Sequenced: blood. The origin of the receptors is a woman younger than 35 with Graves' ophthalmopathy. Both conserved end residues are part of each CDR3. Fields, in order: CDR3 protein, CDR3 DNA, J gene, clone size, CDR3 length, D gene, V gene. A D gene is named only where the DNA matches it firmly. Only part of the rows carry a size: once, few, many, or a class if the clone is expanded.

CDR3 protein: CSARDDIGVAKPQHF
CDR3 DNA: TGCAGTGCTAGAGATGACATCGGGGTTGCCAAGCCCCAGCATTTT
J gene: TRBJ1-5
clone size: many
CDR3 length: 15
D gene: .
V gene: TRBV20-1

CDR3 protein: CAWSVLIRGSGYTF
CDR3 DNA: TGTGCCTGGAGTGTACTGATAAGGGGTAGCGGCTACACCTTC
J gene: TRBJ1-2
clone size: many
CDR3 length: 14
D gene: .
V gene: TRBV30

CDR3 protein: CASSAAGTTNTGELFF
CDR3 DNA: TGTGCCAGCAGCGCCGCCGGGACAACGAACACCGGGGAGCTGTTTTTT
J gene: TRBJ2-2
clone size: many
CDR3 length: 16
D gene: .
V gene: TRBV9

CDR3 protein: CASSSAGGAFF
CDR3 DNA: TGTGCCAGCAGCAGCGCGGGGGGAGCTTTCTTT
J gene: TRBJ1-1
clone size: many
CDR3 length: 11
D gene: .
V gene: TRBV28

CDR3 protein: CASSEGQPYTEAFF
CDR3 DNA: TGTGCCAGCAGTGAAGGACAGCCTTACACTGAAGCTTTCTTT
J gene: TRBJ1-1
clone size: many
CDR3 length: 14
D gene: .
V gene: TRBV6-1

CDR3 protein: CACNGGHNYGYTF
CDR3 DNA: TGTGCCTGTAATGGAGGGCACAACTATGGCTACACCTTC
J gene: TRBJ1-2
clone size: many
CDR3 length: 13
D gene: .
V gene: TRBV30

CDR3 protein: CASSLSATSGNTIYF
CDR3 DNA: TGTGCCAGCAGTTTATCAGCCACCTCTGGAAACACCATATATTTT
J gene: TRBJ1-3
clone size: few
CDR3 length: 15
D gene: .
V gene: TRBV27

CDR3 protein: CASRRSGTSGSTYEQYF
CDR3 DNA: TGCGCCAGCAGGAGATCGGGGACTAGCGGGAGTACCTACGAGCAGTACTTC
J gene: TRBJ2-7
clone size: .
CDR3 length: 17
D gene: TRBD2
V gene: TRBV5-1

CDR3 protein: CASSPREARSAKNIQYF
CDR3 DNA: TGTGCCAGCAGCCCTCGGGAGGCAAGGTCGGCCAAAAACATTCAGTACTTC
J gene: TRBJ2-4
clone size: many
CDR3 length: 17
D gene: TRBD2
V gene: TRBV12-3/TRBV12-4

CDR3 protein: CSARATSGNQPQHF
CDR3 DNA: TGCAGTGCTAGAGCCACTTCGGGCAATCAGCCCCAGCATTTT
J gene: TRBJ1-5
clone size: many
CDR3 length: 14
D gene: .
V gene: TRBV20-1

CDR3 protein: CASSSPGGLAAYNEQFF
CDR3 DNA: TGTGCCAGCAGCTCCCCCGGGGGCCTAGCGGCCTACAATGAGCAGTTCTTC
J gene: TRBJ2-1
clone size: many
CDR3 length: 17
D gene: .
V gene: TRBV7-6

CDR3 protein: CASSIIQGSQPQHF
CDR3 DNA: TGTGCCAGTAGTATTATCCAGGGTAGTCAGCCCCAGCATTTT
J gene: TRBJ1-5
clone size: many
CDR3 length: 14
D gene: .
V gene: TRBV19

CDR3 protein: CASSLGQVGGEQYF
CDR3 DNA: TGCGCCAGCAGCTTGGGACAGGTTGGAGGGGAGCAGTACTTC
J gene: TRBJ2-7
clone size: many
CDR3 length: 14
D gene: .
V gene: TRBV5-1

CDR3 protein: CASSFGSNAQQFF
CDR3 DNA: TGTGCCAGCAGTTTTGGTAGTAATGCGCAGCAGTTCTTC
J gene: TRBJ2-1
clone size: many
CDR3 length: 13
D gene: .
V gene: TRBV12-3/TRBV12-4

CDR3 protein: CASSTGGANGYTF
CDR3 DNA: TGTGCCAGCAGTACAGGGGGCGCCAATGGCTACACCTTC
J gene: TRBJ1-2
clone size: many
CDR3 length: 13
D gene: TRBD1
V gene: TRBV28

CDR3 protein: CASSPDGRWAGTEAFF
CDR3 DNA: TGTGCCAGCAGTCCGGACGGACGATGGGCGGGCACTGAAGCTTTCTTT
J gene: TRBJ1-1
clone size: .
CDR3 length: 16
D gene: .
V gene: TRBV28

CDR3 protein: CASRATGYYGYTF
CDR3 DNA: TGTGCCAGCAGGGCAACAGGGTACTATGGCTACACCTTC
J gene: TRBJ1-2
clone size: few
CDR3 length: 13
D gene: .
V gene: TRBV9

CDR3 protein: CASSEGEKGYGYTF
CDR3 DNA: TGTGCCAGCAGCGAGGGGGAAAAGGGGTATGGCTACACCTTC
J gene: TRBJ1-2
clone size: many
CDR3 length: 14
D gene: .
V gene: TRBV5-5

CDR3 protein: CASRLEGGNTEAFF
CDR3 DNA: TGCGCCAGCAGGCTGGAGGGGGGGAACACTGAAGCTTTCTTT
J gene: TRBJ1-1
clone size: many
CDR3 length: 14
D gene: .
V gene: TRBV10-2

CDR3 protein: CASTLWTGARTDTQYF
CDR3 DNA: TGTGCCAGCACCCTTTGGACAGGGGCCCGCACAGATACGCAGTATTTT
J gene: TRBJ2-3
clone size: .
CDR3 length: 16
D gene: TRBD1
V gene: TRBV5-8

CDR3 protein: CASSGGSSDTQYF
CDR3 DNA: TGTGCCAGCAGCGGGGGTAGTTCGGATACGCAGTATTTT
J gene: TRBJ2-3
clone size: many
CDR3 length: 13
D gene: .
V gene: TRBV13

CDR3 protein: CASSRQRADTQYF
CDR3 DNA: TGTGCCAGCTCAAGGCAGCGGGCAGATACGCAGTATTTT
J gene: TRBJ2-3
clone size: many
CDR3 length: 13
D gene: .
V gene: TRBV9

CDR3 protein: CASSLYSGSISYNEQFF
CDR3 DNA: TGTGCCAGCAGTTTATATAGCGGGAGCATCTCCTACAATGAGCAGTTCTTC
J gene: TRBJ2-1
clone size: many
CDR3 length: 17
D gene: TRBD2
V gene: TRBV27

CDR3 protein: CASRNRDTQYF
CDR3 DNA: TGTGCCAGCAGGAACAGGGATACGCAGTATTTT
J gene: TRBJ2-3
clone size: many
CDR3 length: 11
D gene: .
V gene: TRBV11-2

CDR3 protein: CASSAGQLLSGNTIYF
CDR3 DNA: TGTGCCAGCAGTGCGGGGCAGCTCCTCTCTGGAAACACCATATATTTT
J gene: TRBJ1-3
clone size: many
CDR3 length: 16
D gene: .
V gene: TRBV5-8

CDR3 protein: CASSEQGETQYF
CDR3 DNA: TGTGCCAGCAGTGAACAGGGAGAGACCCAGTACTTC
J gene: TRBJ2-5
clone size: many
CDR3 length: 12
D gene: .
V gene: TRBV2

CDR3 protein: CASSGVPDGGGSYNEQFF
CDR3 DNA: TGTGCCAGCAGTGGGGTGCCGGATGGGGGGGGGTCCTACAATGAGCAGTTCTTC
J gene: TRBJ2-1
clone size: many
CDR3 length: 18
D gene: TRBD2
V gene: TRBV25-1

CDR3 protein: CASGLVRDTIYF
CDR3 DNA: TGTGCTAGTGGTTTGGTACGCGACACCATATATTTT
J gene: TRBJ1-3
clone size: many
CDR3 length: 12
D gene: .
V gene: TRBV12-5

CDR3 protein: CASSRPAKGNIQYF
CDR3 DNA: TGCGCCAGCAGCCGACCAGCGAAGGGAAACATTCAGTACTTC
J gene: TRBJ2-4
clone size: many
CDR3 length: 14
D gene: .
V gene: TRBV5-1

CDR3 protein: CASSPRGEIHGYTF
CDR3 DNA: TGTGCCAGCAGTCCTCGCGGGGAAATCCATGGCTACACCTTC
J gene: TRBJ1-2
clone size: many
CDR3 length: 14
D gene: .
V gene: TRBV6-4

CDR3 protein: CAWSGRGQGPQPQHF
CDR3 DNA: TGTGCCTGGAGTGGCCGGGGACAGGGTCCTCAGCCCCAGCATTTT
J gene: TRBJ1-5
clone size: many
CDR3 length: 15
D gene: TRBD1
V gene: TRBV30

CDR3 protein: CASSHRNTEAFF
CDR3 DNA: TGTGCCAGCAGCCACAGGAACACTGAAGCTTTCTTT
J gene: TRBJ1-1
clone size: many
CDR3 length: 12
D gene: .
V gene: TRBV11-3

CDR3 protein: CASSPTTGQGVFYEQYF
CDR3 DNA: TGTGCCAGCAGTCCGACTACGGGACAGGGAGTGTTCTACGAGCAGTACTTC
J gene: TRBJ2-7
clone size: .
CDR3 length: 17
D gene: TRBD1
V gene: TRBV28

CDR3 protein: CASRGVAGRSYEQYF
CDR3 DNA: TGTGCCAGCAGGGGGGTAGCGGGACGGTCCTACGAGCAGTACTTC
J gene: TRBJ2-7
clone size: many
CDR3 length: 15
D gene: TRBD2
V gene: TRBV6-1

CDR3 protein: CASSLGLANEQYF
CDR3 DNA: TGCGCCAGCAGCTTGGGACTAGCGAACGAGCAGTACTTC
J gene: TRBJ2-7
clone size: many
CDR3 length: 13
D gene: TRBD2
V gene: TRBV5-1